This section outlines one T cell receptor beta chain sequence together with its context. Its target antigen remains unknown. Base qualities are missing; no much larger clone stands one base away. CDR1 is given as SGHNT and CDR2 as YYREEE, both from the germline V gene (reference sequence). CDR3 length: 17 amino acids, cysteine to phenylalanine. Of the read, only the CDR3 DNA is kept; its 51 bases are in frame from base 1. Trimmed from V: 4 bases; trimmed from J: 1 base; junction bases lacking a gene match: 10. Receptors were amplified or captured by the immunoSEQ multiplex PCR assay. For the multiplex PCR, a mixture combining 60 forward primers for TCR Vbeta segments and 13 reverse primers for TCR Jbeta segments was used. Amplification of the CDR3 region of rearranged TCR beta genes was performed with a multiplex PCR assay on genomic DNA. Amplified TCR beta libraries were sequenced as 87-base-pair reads on the Illumina HiSeq System. In the paper's pipeline: A later analysis tallied roughly 80 million unique TCR beta chains across the 650 to 750 repertoires, and approximately 9.9 million of those chains were shared by two or more donors. To remove PCR and sequencing errors, raw reads were error-corrected and collapsed into unique sequences using a nearest-neighbor algorithm that merged closely related sequences. Alignment of CDR3 sequences to IMGT reference sequences was used to assign V, D and J gene segments. For a sequence to be retained, a match of at least six nucleotides was required to both a V gene segment and a J gene segment. Rearrangements were called productive when the CDR3 lacked stop codons and stayed in frame with V and J; all others were non-productive. Following IMGT convention, CDR3 was defined as the stretch from the second conserved V-encoded cysteine up to the conserved J-encoded phenylalanine. In an earlier analysis of 500 to 650 of the donors, sequences lacking an unambiguous match to a single V gene segment were excluded. In an earlier analysis of several hundred of the donors, V segments were called functional above 56.7% productive rearrangements and were called segregating when the between-donor standard deviation exceeded 5%. A statistical classification framework was built for diagnosing cytomegalovirus status from the catalog of TCR beta chain sequences. A later analysis assigned V and J genes by comparing TCR nucleotide sequences with IMGT/GENE-DB human TR gene sequences. The TCRdist pipeline was used in a later analysis to assign CDR3 sequences and most-parsimonious VDJ recombination scenarios. A later analysis defined each TCR beta chain by its CDR3 amino acid sequence plus V-gene family, and excluded reads lacking a unique V-gene family. A later analysis removed 592 highly shared, low-generation-probability nucleotide sequences to deal with suspected cross-contamination and a sequencing artifact. In a later analysis, a clonal expansion index was calculated for each public chain from normalized within-repertoire ranks of inferred template counts. A later analysis computed generation probabilities with a VDJ recombination model fitted to out-of-frame rearrangements, and checked the results against IGoR. A later analysis scored TCR-TCR, TCR-HLA and TCR-CMV co-occurrence with hypergeometric tests, applying a repertoire-size bias correction to TCR pairs. In a later analysis, false discovery rates were estimated by permuting HLA or CMV assignments 20 times. In a later analysis, co-occurring TCRs were grouped using DBSCAN, and TCRdist sequence similarity was added for clustering within HLA-allele-positive subsets. Co-occurrence clustering excluded repertoires with fewer than 30,000 or more than 120,000 public chains, plus five with anomalous nucleotide sharing. Not all clones reach the TCRdb copy of this immuneACCESS table, which keeps in-frame sequences only. Checked studies attribute under half of the gap to unresolved V genes and leave the rest unexplained. V, J and clone size reflect that table, while D and trimming were determined from the DNA. Recorded for this sample are more than 200,000 clones; 65% to 90% of them occurred a single time. 1.2% to 1.5% of the sample belongs to the ten largest clones.

These data belong to a study of cytomegalovirus exposure and HLA in healthy donors (dated by TCRdb to 2016 to 2017). Notes on the research overall: An earlier analysis of under 600 of the donors reported more than 250 Gb of sequence data and roughly 100 million unique TCR beta sequences from some 180 million T cells. On average, 235,054 unique TCR beta nucleotide sequences were sequenced per donor among a few hundred genotyped donors of the cohort, with around 19% of those sequences being non-productive. Four or five DR-DQ haplotypes were handled as single units for association and clustering, since linkage in the cohort was strong. An earlier analysis of 587 of the donors applied high-throughput TCR beta sequencing to assess whether each TCR beta V gene segment acted as functional or pseudogenic. The study used immunosequencing to profile the T cell repertoires of about 670 subjects and linked those repertoires to cytomegalovirus serostatus. Donor age, sex, ethnicity and CMV serostatus were compiled alongside the repertoire data. To study patterns of TCR occurrence, a later analysis re-analyzed previously published TCR beta repertoires from around 700 donors and added high-resolution HLA genotyping. The number of typed donors differed by locus: roughly 620-630 for A, B, C, DRB1 and DQB1; some 540 for DQA1; around 580 for DPA1; and approximately 450 for DPB1. A separate validation cohort of roughly 120 different subjects was used in addition to the roughly 700-subject first cohort. The study aimed to test whether cataloging public T cell receptors could reveal signatures of past pathogen exposure. About 320 gigabases of sequencing data and tens of millions of unique TCR sequences were included in an early release covering about 700 HLA-typed donors. A later genetic analysis used genome-wide SNP genotypes for about three fifths of the 666 donors, treating that subset as a discovery cohort. All discovery cohort repertoires had been generated on a single sequencing platform. In the later analysis, no new phenotypic data were used to find candidate immune exposures; instead, reliance was placed on TCR beta sequences and their occurrence across donors. Both class I and class II loci were covered by HLA typing, at four-digit resolution. The study combined high-throughput TCR immunosequencing, statistical association of individual TCRs with disease status, and machine learning to predict cytomegalovirus infection status. The genetic ancestry cluster associated with self-reported Caucasian donors included roughly four fifths of the 398 genotyped donors.

The cohort consisted of 600 or so healthy bone marrow donors. Cohort members were all nominally healthy when sampled, although unrecorded immune exposures were likely present. The donor was CMV seronegative and was included in the group of approximately 350 seronegative cohort members. Each donor provided a peripheral blood sample, and peripheral blood mononuclear cells were used for TCR beta sequencing. The Qiagen DNeasy Blood Extraction Kit was used to extract genomic DNA from the blood cell samples. What the research found in general, with its limitations: In a later genetic analysis, a missense DCLRE1C variant was associated with V-gene and J-gene trimming of TCR beta chains, and the association was replicated in an independent cohort. In a later analysis, TCR association rates were found to vary across HLA loci, with the most associated TCRs seen for DRB1 alleles and the fewest for HLA-C alleles. Some IMGT-functional V segments, including TRBV6-2 and TRBV6-3, could not be distinguished by the 87-base-pair reads and were therefore excluded. A group of highly shared sequence variants was considered likely to be a technical artifact of the sequencing pipeline. Only TCR beta chains were sequenced in this cohort, and the absence of alpha or paired-chain data limited detectable features. Because HLA typing was missing for some donors at each locus, association tests included only the typed subset. According to the authors, the approach could potentially be generalized to other disease states and immunological phenotypes. Several of the top co-occurrence clusters appeared to be linked to parvovirus B19, influenza, CMV and Epstein-Barr virus, according to a later analysis. A later analysis associated 16,951 TCR beta sequences with specific HLA alleles at a false discovery rate of 0.05. In an earlier analysis of 500 to 650 of the donors, most TCR beta V segments appeared in productive rearrangements about 87% or about 30% of the time, broadly matching IMGT annotations. Across donors, most TCR sequences were observed very rarely, whereas some public TCRs were present in many individuals. In a later analysis, most CMV-associated TCR beta chains were found to appear HLA-restricted, with HLA associations seemingly driven largely by CMV exposure. Linkage disequilibrium might explain the correlated functional status among segregating V segments, but an unknown experimental factor could not be excluded. The study gave a list of some 150 TCR beta chains associated with cytomegalovirus. When HLA alleles, especially DR and DQ, strongly co-occurred, TCR associations were difficult to assign to individual alleles. A further reported finding was that TCR beta sequences accurately predicted the HLA-A and HLA-B alleles for most subjects in the first cohort. The classifier was reported to diagnose cytomegalovirus status with high specificity and sensitivity in both the original and validation cohorts. Presence/absence analyses assumed roughly uniform sequencing depth across donors, an assumption that may not hold. Compared with equally common non-associated chains, HLA-associated TCR beta chains in a later analysis were more clonally expanded and had lower generation probabilities. According to a later genetic analysis, donors in an Asian-associated ancestry cluster had fewer N-insertions in productive TCRs than the roughly 700-donor mean. Because counts were too low, roughly 16 rarely observed V segments, including chromosome 9 orphons, were left out of the earlier analysis of some 640 of the donors. Three of the identified cytomegalovirus-associated TCR beta chains were confirmed in vitro to be specific for cytomegalovirus antigens. Immune exposure information for the cohort was limited to CMV serostatus.

The clonotype originates from a girl aged 10 to 17 in good health and CMV-seronegative. The rearranged chain carries TRBV5-4 and TRBJ1-1; TRBD1 aligns with 10 central bases. What was sequenced was PBMCs. The DNA sequence follows: TGTGCCAGCAGCCCCGGGACAGGGGAGGGGGGGAACACTGAAGCTTTCTTT. It encodes CASSPGTGEGGNTEAFF.